This record covers a single TCR beta chain. Antigen specificity is unknown. Profiling relied on immunoSEQ multiplex PCR, and the TCRdb table lists in-frame clones only, not all of them. The sample lists under 150,000 clones; 92% were seen once. The data originate from a study of T cell responses to AZD1222 COVID-19 vaccine. Study-level points and caveats: The donor cohort was predominantly white British with a female majority, and clonal diversity may have been underestimated.

V was clipped by 4 bases and J by 2 bases, with 12 bases between them. Germline lookup yields CDR1 SGHTA and CDR2 FQGNSA. The CDR3 is made up of 14 amino acids. The analysis combined second doses at about 4 or about 12 weeks. The V call is TRBV7-2, the J call TRBJ2-7; D tentatively reads TRBD1 or TRBD2 (5 bases each). This specimen was peripheral blood, taken 28 days after the second AZD1222 dose. This TCR came from an adult who received the AZD1222 COVID-19 vaccine. The CDR3 here is CASSSRGPAYEQYF. The CDR3 region has the DNA TGTGCCAGCAGCTCCCGGGGCCCGGCCTACGAGCAGTACTTC.